This TCR beta chain was captured in a study of blood T cell repertoires in COVID-19. Study context: The cDNA or gDNA used as material had been derived from T cells, B-cell-depleted T cells, or PBMCs.

The method was immunoSEQ multiplex PCR; TCRdb's version includes in-frame clones alone and lacks a portion of them. The sample shows 200,000 to 300,000 clones, around four fifths of them seen only once. V lost 5 bases, J lost 3 bases, and 14 bases lay in between. CDR3 length equals 14 residues. Germline V gene data show CDR1 as MNHEY and CDR2 as SVGEGT. The rearrangement joins TRBV6-2 or TRBV6-3 to TRBJ2-7; the D gene is possibly TRBD2 (5 bases). Source material: peripheral blood. The sequence was obtained from a man in his fifties or sixties with acute or convalescent COVID-19. The CDR3 nucleotides are TGTGCCAGCAGTGCCTCCCCCGGAGGCTACGAGCAGTACTTC. It specifies CASSASPGGYEQYF.